This T cell receptor (beta chain) emerged from a study of radiotherapy plus CTLA-4 blockade in lung cancer. Using immunoSEQ multiplex PCR, the repertoire was profiled, and TCRdb retains in-frame clones only, with some absent. This table has fewer than 150,000 clones, approximately 80% appearing once. Findings and caveats of the study: Following radiotherapy plus ipilimumab, tumor-derived TCR clones expanded in the blood. The best prediction of response reportedly came from early blood T cell clone dynamics, with interferon-beta.

A remark on this clone: Its antigen is not known.

The sequence derives from a human donor with non-small cell lung cancer who had a partial response to radiotherapy plus ipilimumab. Sequencing used peripheral blood, obtained from a patient treated with radiotherapy plus ipilimumab.

In DNA, the CDR3 is TGTGCCAGCAGCTTAGGTGCCAGTGGCTCCTATGGCTACACCTTC. This sequence encodes CASSLGASGSYGYTF. This chain uses TRBV11-2 with TRBJ1-2; D is undetermined. Trimming pared 1 base from V and 4 bases from J, leaving 13 bases between. This CDR3 region has 15 residues. Germline CDR1 and CDR2: SGHAT and FQNNGV.